This TCR beta chain emerged from a study of cytomegalovirus exposure and HLA in healthy donors. On the study more broadly: Of some 400 genotyped donors, more than 70% clustered with self-reported Caucasian donors. Notes on the study in general: Some V segments, including TRBV6-2 and TRBV6-3, were excluded as indistinguishable. Among TCR beta chains, those listed as cytomegalovirus-associated numbered over 150.

The germline V gene encodes CDR1 LGHNA and CDR2 YNFKEQ. Losses at the gene ends were 8 bases for V and 5 bases for J; bases not matched to a gene: 7. The CDR3 runs 13 residues. This clone came up a few times. Its specificity is not known. The study ran its PCR with 60 Vbeta and 13 Jbeta primers. Profiling relied on immunoSEQ multiplex PCR, and the TCRdb table lists in-frame clones only, not all of them. The table includes more than 140,000 clones, approximately 79% detected once. Sequencing was done on a sample of PBMCs. The rearrangement uses TRBV4-2 and TRBJ2-5, with 8 bases identical to TRBD2. The origin of this receptor is a male donor in good health and CMV-seronegative. CDR3 sequence reads: CASRAGEWETQYF. CDR3 bases: TGTGCCAGCCGAGCGGGAGAGTGGGAGACCCAGTACTTC.